This TCR beta chain was sequenced during a study of T cell responses to AZD1222 COVID-19 vaccine. Sequencing used immunoSEQ multiplex PCR; TCRdb keeps in-frame clones, though not all of them. The sample yields about 150,000 clones, 86% seen once. V lost 2 bases and J lost 9, with 20 bases in between. CDR1 is SGHVS and CDR2 is FQNEAQ in the germline V gene. The CDR3 sequence is 15 residues long. This sample comprised peripheral blood, obtained on day 0 of MenACWY control vaccination. The receptor comes from an adult in good health. The chain links TRBV7-8 to TRBJ2-7; D perhaps matches TRBD1 (6 bases). CDR3 protein: CASSLMITGLAGQYF. CDR3 nucleotide sequence: TGTGCCAGCAGCTTAATGATAACAGGGTTGGCAGGGCAGTACTTC.